The 25 T cell receptor beta chains given below trace back to one sample, sequenced in a study of early T cells in non-severe SARS-CoV-2 infection. MiXCR, run by TCRdb on the 5' RACE reads, gives a single entry per CDR3 protein. The sample consists of some 27,000 distinct CDR3 sequences, about 5.8% of them appearing once. What was sequenced was whole blood. These receptors were obtained from an adult who was a healthcare worker with PCR-confirmed SARS-CoV-2 infection or an uninfected control (not recorded which).

The chain uses TRBV7-8 and TRBJ2-7; 10 bases are a match to TRBD2. J lost 5 bases, V lost 4 bases, and 14 bases had no gene match. Germline V gene lookup returns CDR1 SGHVS and CDR2 FQNEAQ. The CDR3 is 17 residues long. CDR3 protein: CASSYPLSSGSRHEQYF. DNA for the CDR3: TGTGCCAGCAGCTACCCACTTTCTAGCGGGAGTCGTCACGAGCAGTACTTC.

The sample holds many counts of this clonotype. As DNA, the CDR3 is TGTGCCAGCAGCGCGACCAGGGGCACAGATACGCAGTATTTT. Amino acid sequence: CASSATRGTDTQYF. The gene calls are TRBV9 and TRBJ2-3; a possible D gene is TRBD1 (5 bases). V shed 3 bases and J shed 1 base, with 9 bases lying between them. The germline CDR1 and CDR2 sequences are SGDLS and YYNGEE. This CDR3 is 14 amino acids long.

In its sample, this clonotype was seen many times. The chain links TRBV6-2 or TRBV6-3 to TRBJ1-1; 9 bases map to TRBD1. The CDR3 totals 18 residues. The junction had 21 bases not matched to a gene; V was cut back by 6 bases and J by 7 bases. Germline values: CDR1 MNHEY, CDR2 SVGEGT. In DNA, the CDR3 is TGTGCCAGCAGCCTCCAAGCGGGGGTGTCTGGACAGGGGCGTGAAGCTTTCTTT. Protein product: CASSLQAGVSGQGREAFF.

This clonotype showed up many times. V gene TRBV12-3 or TRBV12-4 combines with J gene TRBJ1-2; D is undetermined. There are 15 residues in the CDR3. V lost 8 bases and J 8 bases, leaving 24 bases between the germline ends. CDR3: CASALRFGLFQGYTF. The CDR3 nucleotides read TGTGCCAGCGCTTTGAGGTTCGGTCTCTTTCAGGGCTACACCTTC.

This chain uses TRBV11-2 with TRBJ1-2; 8 positions match TRBD1. Germline CDR1 SGHAT, CDR2 FQNNGV. This CDR3 contains 13 residues. Losses at the gene ends were 5 bases for V and 8 bases for J; bases not matched to a gene: 7. CDR3 protein: CASSPSRGLGYTF. The CDR3 coding sequence is TGTGCCAGCAGCCCCTCCAGGGGGCTAGGCTACACCTTC.

This clonotype was detected many times. The chain joins TRBV3-1 to TRBJ1-5; D gene ambiguous. The length of the CDR3 is 14 residues. Trimming left V 3 bases short and J 0 bases short, with 6 bases between. The germline V gene encodes CDR1 LGHDT and CDR2 YNNKEL (reference sequence). This CDR3 reads CASSQGNSNQPQHF. The CDR3 DNA follows: TGTGCCAGCAGCCAGGGGAATAGCAATCAGCCCCAGCATTTT.

This clonotype has a count of ten or more. V gene TRBV5-6 combines with J gene TRBJ1-4; unclear D gene. The CDR3 loop spans 15 amino acids. Looked up from germline, CDR1 is SGHDT and CDR2 is YYEEEE. V lost 4 bases to trimming and J lost 2 bases, with 12 bases between them. The CDR3 sequence is CASSPLGDTNEKLFF. In nucleotides, the CDR3 is TGTGCCAGCAGCCCCCTGGGTGACACTAATGAAAAACTGTTTTTT. The full variable domain, rest sourced from reference TRBV5-6 and TRBJ1-4, is DAGVTQSPTHLIKTRGQQVTLRCSPKSGHDTVSWYQQALGQGPQFIFQYYEEEERQRGNFPDRFSGHQFPNYSSELNVNALLLGDSALYLCASSPLGDTNEKLFFGSGTQLSVL.

The table lists this clonotype with many counts. The genes are TRBV20-1 and TRBJ2-5; TRBD1 or TRBD2 may be the D gene (6 bases each). V was cut by 7 bases and J by 4 bases, with 22 bases left in between. The length of the CDR3 is 15 residues. CDR1 is DFQATT, CDR2 SNEGSKA, per germline (reference sequence). CDR3 residues: CSGLLAQGGSETQYF. As DNA, the CDR3 is TGCAGTGGCCTACTAGCCCAAGGGGGGTCAGAGACCCAGTACTTC.

This clonotype was picked up a small number of times. The rearrangement links TRBV24-1 to TRBJ1-2; unclear D gene. V lost 4 bases, J lost 2 bases, and 13 bases lay in between. The germline gives CDR1 KGHDR, CDR2 SFDVKD. The CDR3 has 15 amino acids. CDR3 loop: CATSDPTAANYGYTF. The DNA for the CDR3 is TGTGCCACCAGTGACCCGACCGCCGCGAACTATGGCTACACCTTC.

This clonotype has at least ten counts. The chain carries TRBV5-5 and TRBJ2-7; 10 bases agree with TRBD2. In germline, CDR1 is SGHKS, CDR2 YYEKEE (reference sequence). V dropped 4 bases and J dropped 3; count of bases not matched to a gene: 7. The CDR3 consists of 15 residues. The chain's CDR3 is CASSGPLAGGYEQYF. CDR3 bases: TGTGCCAGCAGCGGACCATTAGCGGGGGGCTACGAGCAGTACTTC.

The sample holds many counts of this clonotype. The V and J genes are TRBV5-6 and TRBJ1-1; D gene ambiguous. The germline V gene encodes CDR1 SGHDT and CDR2 YYEEEE. The V and J ends lost 7 bases and 4 bases respectively, with 11 bases between them. The CDR3 is 12 amino acids. Here the CDR3 DNA reads TGTGCCAGCGGCAAGTGGGTCACTGAAGCTTTCTTT. Translating gives CASGKWVTEAFF.

This clonotype was seen ten or more times. This sequence joins TRBV7-2 and TRBJ2-1; 8 nucleotides agree with TRBD1. Germline V gene data show CDR1 as SGHTA and CDR2 as FQGNSA. V gave up 6 bases and J gave up 10 bases; unmatched junction bases: 14. The CDR3 totals 15 residues. CDR3 amino acids: CASSYSGTGTMEQFF. CDR3 nucleotides: TGTGCCAGCAGTTACTCCGGGACAGGTACAATGGAGCAGTTCTTC.

In this sample, this clonotype turned up many times. The gene calls are TRBV12-3 or TRBV12-4 and TRBJ2-2; no firm D call. The CDR3 is 15 amino acids. Deletions cut 6 bases from V and 1 base from J, with 12 bases between. CDR3 loop: CASSQFRQNTGELFF. In DNA form, the CDR3 reads TGTGCCAGCAGCCAATTTCGACAGAACACCGGGGAGCTGTTTTTT.

The chain carries TRBV3-1 and TRBJ2-1; 7 bases map to TRBD2. V lost 6 bases and J lost 7; bases outside the gene matches: 12. Germline V lookup: CDR1 LGHDT, CDR2 YNNKEL (reference sequence). The CDR3 is 15 amino acids. In DNA form, the CDR3 reads TGTGCCAGCAGTCTCAACGGGAGGCCAGGGAATGAGCAGTTCTTC. Its protein product is CASSLNGRPGNEQFF.

In its sample, this clonotype was seen a few times. The gene calls are TRBV18 and TRBJ1-2; the D gene is possibly TRBD1 (5 bases). V was pared by 2 bases and J by 7 bases, with 14 bases between. The V gene's germline CDR1 is KGHSH and CDR2 LQKENI. The CDR3 length is 14 residues. CDR3 region: CASSPSGAPSGYTF. CDR3 nucleotide sequence: TGTGCCAGCTCACCATCCGGGGCGCCAAGTGGCTACACCTTC.

This clonotype was seen repeatedly, ten times or more. The CDR3 loop is CSAVPSGRNVADTQYF. CDR3 sequence (DNA): TGCAGTGCCGTTCCTAGCGGGAGGAACGTCGCAGATACGCAGTATTTT. The V gene is TRBV20-1, the J gene TRBJ2-3; 11 positions agree with TRBD2. The CDR3 runs to 16 residues. The V and J ends lost 6 bases and 4 bases, in that order; junction bases with no gene match: 12. The germline V gene has CDR1 DFQATT and CDR2 SNEGSKA (reference sequence).

There are many counts of this clonotype. V usage is TRBV12-3 or TRBV12-4 and J usage is TRBJ2-1; TRBD2 matches at 9 bases. Unmatched junction bases numbered 14, after V lost 5 bases and J lost 9 bases. The CDR3 runs 16 residues. This CDR3 reads CASSHSTSGTMREQFF. CDR3 DNA sequence: TGTGCCAGCAGTCATTCGACTAGCGGAACGATGCGTGAGCAGTTCTTC.

In this sample, this clonotype turned up many times. The rearrangement uses TRBV28 and TRBJ2-7; D remains ambiguous. The CDR3 is 13 residues long. The V and J ends lost 5 bases and 2 bases respectively, with 10 bases between them. CDR1 MDHEN and CDR2 SYDVKM come from the germline V gene. This chain's CDR3 is CASSLTNTYEQYF. As DNA, the CDR3 is TGTGCCAGCAGTCTAACTAATACCTACGAGCAGTACTTC.

This clonotype turned up a few times. This may be a read error: a much more frequent sequence differs by one nucleotide. The chain carries TRBV15 and TRBJ1-1; D call uncertain. CDR1 is LNHNV and CDR2 is YYDKDF in the germline V gene (reference sequence). The CDR3 is made up of 14 amino acids. CDR3 coding DNA: TGTGCCACCAGCAGAGATCGGTTGAACACTGAAGTTTTCTTT. Its protein is CATSRDRLNTEVFF.

There are many counts of this clonotype. V and J are TRBV7-6 and TRBJ2-3; TRBD2 agrees at 8 bases. The germline gives CDR1 SGHVS, CDR2 FNYEAQ. This CDR3 contains 14 residues. V was pared by 2 bases and J by 3 bases, with 1 base of the junction left unmatched. CDR3 DNA sequence: TGTGCCAGCAGCTTACGGGAGGGGACAGATACGCAGTATTTT. Its protein is CASSLREGTDTQYF.

This clonotype is judged medium-sized. The chain employs TRBV7-6 and TRBJ1-1, with D unresolved. Germline lookup yields CDR1 SGHVS and CDR2 FNYEAQ. The V and J ends lost 2 bases and 3 bases respectively, with 10 bases between them. The length of the CDR3 is 14 residues. Written as DNA, the CDR3 is TGTGCCAGCAGCTTAACACGCTATGACACTGAAGCTTTCTTT. Residues: CASSLTRYDTEAFF.

This clonotype was counted many times. The J gene is TRBJ1-5, the V gene TRBV2; D ambiguous. Between the trimmed V and J ends, which lost 3 bases and 0 bases, there was a span of 12 bases. The CDR3 length is 16 residues. The germline V gene has CDR1 SNHLY and CDR2 FYNNEI. The CDR3 spells CASSEYAAYSNQPQHF. The CDR3 DNA reads as TGTGCCAGCAGTGAGTACGCGGCCTATAGCAATCAGCCCCAGCATTTT.

This clonotype was observed at least ten times. The J gene is TRBJ2-1, the V gene TRBV19, with D possibly matching TRBD1 (8 bases). Germline V gene lookup returns CDR1 LNHDA and CDR2 SQIVND (reference sequence). CDR3 length: 15 residues. The V end lost 6 bases, the J end lost 1 base, and 13 bases lay between the germline ends. The CDR3 reads CASSGRTGSYNEQFF. CDR3 DNA sequence: TGTGCCAGTAGCGGGAGGACAGGGTCCTACAATGAGCAGTTCTTC.

This clonotype was detected many times. DNA of the CDR3: TGTGCCACCACGGGGGGGACAGATACGCAGTATTTT. This translates into CATTGGTDTQYF. The chain is built from TRBV2 and TRBJ2-3; 8 bases match TRBD2. V gave up 10 bases and J gave up 3 bases; unmatched junction bases: 3. The CDR3 totals 12 residues. The germline gives CDR1 SNHLY, CDR2 FYNNEI.

Many counts were recorded for this clonotype. This chain connects TRBV15 to TRBJ1-2; D is uncertain. The CDR3 extends over 13 amino acids. Germline V CDR1 and CDR2: LNHNV, YYDKDF (reference sequence). V was trimmed by 3 bases and J by 8 bases, leaving 13 bases between them. CDR3 residues: CATSRSRGQGYTF. The CDR3 region has the DNA TGTGCCACCAGCAGGAGCCGCGGGCAGGGCTACACCTTC.